The clone carrying this T cell receptor (beta chain) was seen many times. Its antigen remains unknown. In every sequencing run, more than 200 million TCR-beta sequences were generated from 15-18 subjects. In TCRdb, the 5' RACE reads were re-called with MiXCR into one record per CDR3 protein. The sample has 30,000 to 45,000 distinct CDR3 sequences, 9.5% to 13% seen once. Around 900,000 sorted CD4+ or CD8+ T cells made each library. This entry comes from a study of neurological immune-mediated disorders. Whole-study results and caveats: Multiple sclerosis, the disease with the least TCR clonal expansion, fell below healthy controls, whereas HTLV-1-associated myelopathy showed the most.

The V gene end was trimmed by 8 bases and the J gene end by 2 bases; junction bases not matched to a gene: 7. The CDR3 length is 15 residues. Per the germline V gene, CDR1 is SNHLY and CDR2 is FYNNEI. This rearrangement joins TRBV2 to TRBJ1-5; 9 bases fit TRBD1. The source is a woman in her twenties or thirties with HTLV-1-associated myelopathy (HAM/TSP). The sequencing sample was made of CD4+ T cells from blood. The CDR3 is CASDRDRVGNQPQHF. The CDR3 coding sequence is TGTGCCAGCGACCGGGACAGGGTTGGCAATCAGCCCCAGCATTTT.